This T cell receptor beta chain was identified during a study of post-analysis software for immune sequencing data. Study details: Progressive-relapsing, secondary progressive and relapsing-remitting multiple sclerosis were among the disease courses included. Study-wide findings and caveats: F-measure co-clustering was strong for batch-matched samples. In patients, TRBV5-6, TRBV5-1 and TRBV20-1 belonged to five or six TRBV segments found more frequently than in controls. Multiple sclerosis patients showed significantly lower normalized Chao1 diversity than controls did.

The library was made from cDNA and included unique molecular identifiers. TCRdb re-called the PCR reads through MiXCR, storing one row per CDR3 protein. The sample lists just over 250,000 distinct CDR3 sequences; 30% to 45% were seen once. This clonotype was counted ten times or more. Antigen unknown. The CDR3 consists of 11 residues. Per germline, CDR1 MGHDK and CDR2 SYGVNS. Trimming pared 8 bases from V and 10 bases from J, leaving 12 bases between. The V gene is TRBV25-1, the J gene TRBJ2-1; D ambiguous. The source material was blood. The sequence was obtained from a girl aged 5-17 years with multiple sclerosis. In DNA form, the CDR3 reads TGTGCCAGCCGGTTGGCCCAGGAGCAGTTCTTC. Translation: CASRLAQEQFF.